Below, one T cell receptor beta chain is given with its context. What antigen it recognizes has not been identified. No per-base quality is available; no much larger clone lies one base away. Whole blood was collected in K2EDTA tubes by collaborating institutions according to the institutions' own protocols. For TCRbeta analysis, collaborator samples were shipped as frozen whole blood, as isolated PBMCs, or as DNA extracted from either sample type. The CDR3, from cysteine to phenylalanine, totals 10 residues. Only the CDR3 region is kept as DNA, spanning 30 bases read in frame from base 1. CDR1 MGHDK and CDR2 SYGVNS are derived from the germline V gene. At the junction V is shortened by 10 bases and J by 7 bases, with 7 bases in between. The data stem from a study of blood T cell repertoires in COVID-19 (dated by TCRdb to about 2020). About the full investigation: Samples from collaborators originated in the United States, Italy and Spain and spanned both the acute and convalescent phases of COVID-19. The dataset comprised deeply sampled blood TCRbeta repertoires from subjects exposed to, actively infected with, or recovered from COVID-19. The repertoires were made available in a free public database intended to serve as a resource for research on the immune response to SARS-CoV-2. Where HLA class I and class II types were available, the types were taken from metadata supplied by the sample provider, not from assay-based typing. A de-identified subject ID, COVID-19 status, age in years and sex were almost always included in the sample metadata. Samples were obtained from the ongoing ImmuneRACE study (first 160 participants) and from 1,254 subjects provided by 6 global collaborators. The material from the prospective study consisted of cDNA or gDNA derived from T cells, B-cell-depleted T cells, or PBMCs. Results and caveats for the whole study, not just this receptor: The amount of clinical and demographic metadata varied by source and participant and was provided uncurated.

The immunoSEQ Assay, a bias-controlled multiplex PCR, was used to amplify TCRbeta CDR3 regions from genomic DNA. In the original analysis: The number of nucleated cells in each sample was estimated from the amplification of reference gene primers within the assay. To quantify the absolute abundance of each unique TCRbeta CDR3 rearrangement, sequence reads were collapsed and filtered. For each sample, productive Simpson clonality was calculated by taking the square root of Simpson's diversity index across productive rearrangements. TCRdb retrieved this table from immuneACCESS and kept in-frame rearrangements only. Not all clones are present; in checked studies, unresolved V genes account for under half, and no reason is known for the remainder. Clone size and the V and J calls come from that table; the DNA yielded D and trimming. This sample has under 200,000 clones in its table, and roughly 90% of those were observed once. Roughly 0.56% of the sample rests with the top ten.

The clonotype comes from a man in his fifties with acute or convalescent COVID-19. The sample taken for sequencing was peripheral blood. The receptor chain draws on TRBV25-1 and TRBJ1-4, with the D gene call left open. This receptor has the CDR3 CATLFEKLFF. The bases read TGTGCCACCCTATTTGAAAAACTGTTTTTT.